This T cell receptor beta chain was captured in a study of T cell responses to AZD1222 COVID-19 vaccine. In the case of this clone: Antigen specificity is unknown.

The CDR3 spans 15 residues. V gave up 4 bases and J gave up 9 bases; unmatched junction bases: 9. Looked up from germline, CDR1 is SGHDT and CDR2 is YYEEEE. The study's findings and limits: Repertoires were collected only later (after the peak T cell response had occurred).

TCRdb's copy holds only in-frame clones and misses some; the assay was immunoSEQ multiplex PCR. The profile shows roughly 100,000 clones, 85% to 90% of them singletons. This TCR was sampled from an adult in good health. The chain employs TRBV5-6 and TRBJ2-3; 12 positions match TRBD2. The specimen comprised peripheral blood, sampled on day 0 of AZD1222 vaccination. The CDR3 loop is CASSPGLAGFSTQYF. CDR3 in DNA: TGTGCCAGCAGCCCCGGACTAGCGGGATTCTCAACGCAGTATTTT.